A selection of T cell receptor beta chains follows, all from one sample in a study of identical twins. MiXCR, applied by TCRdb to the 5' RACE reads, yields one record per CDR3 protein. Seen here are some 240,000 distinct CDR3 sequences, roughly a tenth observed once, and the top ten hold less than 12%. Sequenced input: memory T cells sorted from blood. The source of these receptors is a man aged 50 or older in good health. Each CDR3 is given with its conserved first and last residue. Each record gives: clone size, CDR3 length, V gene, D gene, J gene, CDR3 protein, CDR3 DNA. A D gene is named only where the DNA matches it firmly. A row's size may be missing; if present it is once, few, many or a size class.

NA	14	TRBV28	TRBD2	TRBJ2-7	CASVGGAVRKEQYF	TGTGCCAGCGTCGGGGGGGCTGTCAGAAAAGAGCAGTACTTC
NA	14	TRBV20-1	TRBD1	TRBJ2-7	CSAIPDRGGYEQYF	TGCAGTGCTATCCCGGACAGGGGTGGTTACGAGCAGTACTTC
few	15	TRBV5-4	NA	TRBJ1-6	CASSLFDRRDSPLHF	TGTGCCAGCAGCCTATTTGACAGGAGGGACTCACCCCTCCACTTT
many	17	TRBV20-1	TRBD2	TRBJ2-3	CSARAPSGRAVTDTQYF	TGCAGTGCTAGAGCTCCCAGCGGGAGGGCCGTCACAGATACGCAGTATTTT
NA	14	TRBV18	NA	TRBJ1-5	CASSPSDSNQPQHF	TGTGCCAGCTCACCGTCAGATAGCAATCAGCCCCAGCATTTT
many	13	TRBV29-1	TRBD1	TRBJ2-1	CSSGTGRYNEQFF	TGCAGCTCCGGGACAGGGCGATACAATGAGCAGTTCTTC
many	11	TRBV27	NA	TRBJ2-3	CASRSTDTQYF	TGTGCCTCTCGGAGCACAGATACGCAGTATTTT
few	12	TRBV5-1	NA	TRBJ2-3	CASRTGMDTQYF	TGCGCCAGCAGAACAGGGATGGATACGCAGTATTTT
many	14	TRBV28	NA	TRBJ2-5	CASTKTGTKETQYF	TGTGCCAGCACCAAGACAGGAACTAAAGAGACCCAGTACTTC
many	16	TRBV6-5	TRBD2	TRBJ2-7	CASSYRVQSGRDEQYF	TGTGCCAGCAGTTACCGGGTTCAAAGCGGGAGAGACGAGCAGTACTTC
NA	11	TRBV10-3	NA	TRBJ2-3	CAISDSDTQYF	TGTGCCATCAGTGACTCAGATACGCAGTATTTT
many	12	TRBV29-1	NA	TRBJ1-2	CSVSQRNYGYTF	TGCAGCGTTTCCCAGAGAAACTATGGCTACACCTTC
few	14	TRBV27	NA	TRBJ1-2	CASSPTYSTYGYTF	TGTGCCAGCAGTCCAACTTACAGCACCTATGGCTACACCTTC
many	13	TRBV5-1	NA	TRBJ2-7	CASSPRTAYEQYF	TGCGCCAGCAGCCCTAGGACAGCGTACGAGCAGTACTTC
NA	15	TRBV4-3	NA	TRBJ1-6	CASSTTFSYNSPLHF	TGCGCCAGCAGTACCACTTTTTCCTATAATTCACCCCTCCACTTT
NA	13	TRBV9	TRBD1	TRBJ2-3	CASSAQGADTQYF	TGTGCCAGCAGCGCACAGGGGGCCGATACGCAGTATTTT
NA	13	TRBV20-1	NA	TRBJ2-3	CSARGRGQGTQYF	TGCAGTGCTAGAGGGAGGGGGCAAGGTACGCAGTATTTT
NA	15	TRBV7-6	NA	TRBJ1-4	CASSSIQGRNEKLFF	TGTGCCAGCAGCTCGATACAGGGTCGGAATGAAAAACTGTTTTTT
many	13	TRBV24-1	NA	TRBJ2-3	CATSFQTGGTQYF	TGTGCCACCAGTTTTCAAACAGGAGGAACGCAGTATTTT
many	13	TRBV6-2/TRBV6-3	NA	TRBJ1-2	CASLTGTSYGYTF	TGTGCCAGCCTAACCGGGACAAGCTATGGCTACACCTTC
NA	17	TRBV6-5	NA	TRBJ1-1	CASSYSSLISGNTEAFF	TGTGCCAGCAGTTACTCGAGTCTTATTAGTGGGAACACTGAAGCTTTCTTT
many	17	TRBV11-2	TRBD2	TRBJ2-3	CASSSGTSGTSTDTQYF	TGTGCCAGCAGCTCCGGGACTAGCGGGACTAGCACAGATACGCAGTATTTT
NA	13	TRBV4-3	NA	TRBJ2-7	CASSQGGRYEQYF	TGCGCCAGCAGCCAAGGGGGCCGATACGAGCAGTACTTC
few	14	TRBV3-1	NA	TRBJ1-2	CASSQGGRGYGYTF	TGTGCCAGCAGCCAAGGAGGCAGGGGCTATGGCTACACCTTC
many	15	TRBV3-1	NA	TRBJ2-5	CASSQRGLPGETQYF	TGTGCCAGCAGCCAAAGAGGACTCCCGGGAGAGACCCAGTACTTC
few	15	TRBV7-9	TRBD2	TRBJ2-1	CASSPRGSGRTEQFF	TGTGCCAGCAGCCCCCGTGGTAGCGGGAGGACTGAGCAGTTCTTC
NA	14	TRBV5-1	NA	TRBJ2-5	CASSLDGALETQYF	TGCGCCAGCAGCTTGGACGGTGCGTTAGAGACCCAGTACTTC
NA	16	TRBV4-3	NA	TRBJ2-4	CASSQNIDLAKNIQYF	TGCGCCAGCAGCCAAAATATCGACCTAGCCAAAAACATTCAGTACTTC
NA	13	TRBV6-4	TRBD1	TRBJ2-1	CATARDRRNEQFF	TGTGCCACCGCCCGGGACAGACGTAATGAGCAGTTCTTC
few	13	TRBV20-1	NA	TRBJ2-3	CSASWPITDTQYF	TGCAGTGCTAGTTGGCCGATCACAGATACGCAGTATTTT
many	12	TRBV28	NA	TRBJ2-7	CASSTTFYEQYF	TGTGCCAGCAGTACAACTTTCTACGAGCAGTACTTC
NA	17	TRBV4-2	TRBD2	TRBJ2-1	CASSQDQAGVSYNEQFF	TGTGCCAGCAGCCAAGATCAAGCGGGGGTCTCCTACAATGAGCAGTTCTTC
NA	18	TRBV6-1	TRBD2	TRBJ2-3	CASSKNRLAGGRTDTQYF	TGTGCCAGCAGCAAAAACCGACTAGCGGGGGGTCGCACAGATACGCAGTATTTT
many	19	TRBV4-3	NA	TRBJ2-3	CASSQDGGADGYSTDTQYF	TGCGCCAGCAGCCAAGATGGTGGAGCGGACGGATATAGCACAGATACGCAGTATTTT
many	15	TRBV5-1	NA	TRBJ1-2	CASSGGQGNVYGYTF	TGCGCCAGCAGCGGGGGGCAGGGTAACGTCTATGGCTACACCTTC
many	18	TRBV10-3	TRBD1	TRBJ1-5	CAISESLDRGPRNQPQHF	TGTGCCATCAGTGAGTCGCTGGACAGGGGTCCTCGCAATCAGCCCCAGCATTTT
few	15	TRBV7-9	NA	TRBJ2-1	CASSLAALVLDEQFF	TGTGCCAGCAGCTTAGCAGCTCTCGTCCTGGATGAGCAGTTCTTC
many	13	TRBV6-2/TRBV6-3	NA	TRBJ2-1	CASSNGGGLEQFF	TGTGCCAGCAGTAACGGAGGGGGCCTTGAGCAGTTCTTC
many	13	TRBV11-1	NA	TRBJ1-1	CASSFSRRTEAFF	TGTGCCAGCAGCTTTTCCAGGAGGACTGAAGCTTTCTTT
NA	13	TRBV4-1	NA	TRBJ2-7	CASSQDYGVKQYF	TGCGCCAGCAGCCAAGATTACGGGGTTAAGCAGTACTTC
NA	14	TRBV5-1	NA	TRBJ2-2	CASSGGLLAGELFF	TGCGCCAGCAGCGGGGGTCTGCTCGCCGGGGAGCTGTTTTTT
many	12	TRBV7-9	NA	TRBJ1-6	CASSPENSPLHF	TGTGCCAGCAGCCCCGAAAATTCACCCCTCCACTTT
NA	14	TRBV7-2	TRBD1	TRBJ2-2	CASSSRGRTGELFF	TGTGCCAGCAGCTCCAGGGGGCGCACCGGGGAGCTGTTTTTT
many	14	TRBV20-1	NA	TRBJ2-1	CSASYQGFDNEQFF	TGCAGTGCTAGTTATCAGGGGTTCGACAATGAGCAGTTCTTC
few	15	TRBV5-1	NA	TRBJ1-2	CASSLEPLGGYGYTF	TGCGCCAGCAGCTTGGAACCGCTCGGGGGCTATGGCTACACCTTC
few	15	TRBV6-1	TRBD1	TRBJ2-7	CASRNRDRGPMEQYF	TGTGCCAGCAGAAACCGGGACAGGGGGCCGATGGAGCAGTACTTC
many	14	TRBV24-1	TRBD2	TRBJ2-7	CATRGLAGVHEQYF	TGTGCCACCAGGGGACTAGCGGGAGTGCACGAGCAGTACTTC
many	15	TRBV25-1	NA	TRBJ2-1	CASGLPSGSYNEQFF	TGTGCCAGCGGACTCCCAAGCGGTTCCTACAATGAGCAGTTCTTC
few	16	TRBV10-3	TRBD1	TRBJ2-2	CATGLGQGANTGELFF	TGTGCCACCGGCCTGGGACAGGGGGCGAACACCGGGGAGCTGTTTTTT
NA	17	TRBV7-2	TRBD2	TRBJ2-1	CASSLRAGGVKYNEQFF	TGTGCCAGCAGCTTAAGGGCGGGGGGGGTTAAGTACAATGAGCAGTTCTTC